This entry describes one TCR beta chain. Germline loops: CDR1 MNHEY, CDR2 SMNVEV (reference sequence). V lost 6 bases and J lost 0, with 11 bases in between. The CDR3 is made up of 14 amino acids. Time point specified: baseline pretreatment blood. Treatment meaning: 15 Gy SBRT to primary tumor, nephrectomy 4 weeks later. After SBRT, blood was collected at 2 and 4 weeks, plus baseline. This sample is part of a study of radiation and T cells in renal cell carcinoma. Study-level information: Nephrectomy followed 15 Gy stereotactic body radiation by 4 weeks.

Sequenced by immunoSEQ multiplex PCR; TCRdb stores in-frame clones only, minus some. The sample yields about 50,000 clones, approximately 80% seen once. The specimen comprised blood, sampled from a patient whose treatment included radiotherapy and nephrectomy. The sequence derives from a woman aged 70-85 years with renal cell carcinoma. The rearrangement joins TRBV27 to TRBJ1-2; maybe TRBD1 (5 bases). Here the CDR3 reads CASRIGGANYGYTF. As DNA, the CDR3 is TGTGCCAGCAGGATAGGAGGGGCTAACTATGGCTACACCTTC.